Shown below are 4 T cell receptor beta chains from a single sample sequenced in a study of T cell responses to AZD1222 COVID-19 vaccine (dated by TCRdb to about 2021). The sample's time point label, decoded: baseline before first vaccination. Libraries were built with the immunoSEQ multiplex PCR assay. Entries here come from immuneACCESS through TCRdb and include only in-frame sequences with V and J called. Some clones fail to appear in such tables; in the studies checked, an unresolved V gene covers under half of the shortfall, and the cause of the remainder is unknown. This sample holds roughly 100,000 clones; around 89% were observed only once. The biggest ten clones account for around 9.1% of the sample. The material was peripheral blood, obtained on day 0 of AZD1222 vaccination. These receptors came from an adult in good health.

The chain has TRBV5-8 and TRBJ2-1; D not certain. The germline CDR1 and CDR2 sequences are SGHTS and YDEGEE. Trimming pared 1 base from V and 0 bases from J, leaving 8 bases between. There are 15 residues in the CDR3. The CDR3 nucleotides are TGTGCCAGCAGCTTGATCCGAGGCTCCTACAATGAGCAGTTCTTC. As protein: CASSLIRGSYNEQFF.

V usage is TRBV7-9 and J usage is TRBJ2-1, with 7 bases that match TRBD2. The CDR3 sequence is 13 residues long. V shed 5 bases and J 9 bases; nucleotides not matched to a gene: 7. Germline V gene lookup returns CDR1 SEHNR and CDR2 FQNEAQ (reference sequence). The CDR3 region is CASSELARGEQFF. The CDR3 DNA follows: TGTGCCAGCAGCGAACTAGCGAGGGGTGAGCAGTTCTTC.

The V gene is TRBV7-2, the J gene TRBJ2-7; 8 bases are a match to TRBD2. This CDR3 region has 15 residues. Looked up from germline, CDR1 is SGHTA and CDR2 is FQGNSA. The trim removed 1 base at V and 3 bases at J, leaving 5 bases unmatched. CDR3 sequence: CASSLDSGTYYEQYF. The CDR3 coding sequence is TGTGCCAGCAGCTTAGATAGCGGGACCTACTACGAGCAGTACTTC. Together with reference TRBV7-2 and TRBJ2-7, the CDR3 gives the full variable domain: GAGVSQSPSNKVTEKGKDVELRCDPISGHTALYWYRQSLGQGLEFLIYFQGNSAPDKSGLPSDRFSAERTGGSVSTLTIQRTQQEDSAVYLCASSLDSGTYYEQYFGPGTRLTVT.

J is TRBJ1-6 and V is TRBV27, with D perhaps TRBD1 (5 bases). Germline V gene lookup returns CDR1 MNHEY and CDR2 SMNVEV (reference sequence). Trimming took 4 bases from V and 9 from J, leaving 13 bases between them. The CDR3 covers 14 residues. The CDR3, as DNA: TGTGCCAGCAGTTCGACAGCCCTAGGTTCACCCCTCCACTTT. Translation gives CASSSTALGSPLHF.